This T cell receptor beta chain was identified in a study of sequential checkpoint blockade in melanoma. Across the whole study: Randomization was 1:1 between first-line nivolumab→ipilimumab and ipilimumab→nivolumab. Each arm's sequence ended with maintenance nivolumab.

Germline V gene lookup returns CDR1 SGDLS and CDR2 YYNGEE. V lost 0 bases and J lost 1, with 7 bases in between. The CDR3 extends over 14 amino acids. Treatment denoted: randomized to nivolumab then ipilimumab (arm A) or the reverse (arm B). No patient had prior DNA-damaging chemotherapy. This table comes from immunoSEQ multiplex PCR, and its TCRdb copy is limited to in-frame clones, with some not included. The sample includes fewer than 35,000 clones, 70% to 80% of them seen just once. V and J are TRBV9 and TRBJ1-1; D gene uncertain. The receptor's source is a human donor with melanoma. The material was CD8+ T cells sorted from blood (inferred from file names), obtained from a patient given nivolumab and ipilimumab in sequence. CDR3 amino acids: CASSVESRNTEAFF. DNA of the CDR3: TGTGCCAGCAGCGTAGAGTCCAGGAACACTGAAGCTTTCTTT.